The rows below give T cell receptor beta chains drawn from one sample of a study of T cell responses to AZD1222 COVID-19 vaccine. The method was immunoSEQ multiplex PCR; TCRdb's version includes in-frame clones alone and lacks a portion of them. Here the sample spans 250,000 to 300,000 clones, around 93% being singletons. Sequencing used peripheral blood, obtained 28 days after the second AZD1222 dose. These receptors were obtained from an adult who received the AZD1222 COVID-19 vaccine. The CDR3 runs from the conserved cysteine through the conserved F or W. A D gene is named only where the DNA matches it firmly. The listing skips clone size in some rows; elsewhere it reads once, few, many or a size class.

-	TRBJ2-1	TRBV10-3	-	TGTGCCATCACCCCGCGAGGGGAGGTTGAGCAGTTCTTC	CAITPRGEVEQFF
-	TRBJ2-7	TRBV9	TRBD2	TGTGCCAGCAGCGTAGATGACGGGAGGGGCTACGAGCAGTACTTC	CASSVDDGRGYEQYF
-	TRBJ1-4	TRBV25-1	-	TGTGCCAGCAGTGATTGGACTAATGAAAAACTGTTTTTT	CASSDWTNEKLFF
-	TRBJ2-7	TRBV11-2	-	TGTGCCAGCAGCTTAGACAGTAACAGCTACGAGCAGTACTTC	CASSLDSNSYEQYF
once	TRBJ1-1	TRBV9	-	TGTGCCAGCAGCGTAGGAGGGGGGAGCACTGAAGCTTTCTTT	CASSVGGGSTEAFF
-	TRBJ1-2	TRBV28	-	TGTGCCAGCAGTTACGTAGTCTGGCAGACGAACTATGGCTACACCTTC	CASSYVVWQTNYGYTF
-	TRBJ2-7	TRBV19	-	TGTGCCAGTAGTTTGACAGCAAACTACGAGCAGTACTTC	CASSLTANYEQYF
-	TRBJ1-2	TRBV7-9	-	TGTGCCAGCAGCCTCGTGTGGATTGATGGCTACACCTTC	CASSLVWIDGYTF
-	TRBJ2-7	TRBV2	-	TGTGCCAGCAGTGAACAAGGTACCTACGAGCAGTACTTC	CASSEQGTYEQYF
-	TRBJ2-7	TRBV6-5	-	TGTGCCAGCAGTTACTACCGCCTCAGGGGCTTC	CASSYYRLRGF
-	TRBJ1-1	TRBV6-5	-	TGTGCCACCATAATCGGGAACACTGAAGCTTTCTTT	CATIIGNTEAFF
-	TRBJ2-1	TRBV27	-	TGTGCCAGCAGTTTCCAGGACGGCTCCTACAATGAGCAGTTCTTC	CASSFQDGSYNEQFF
few	TRBJ1-1	TRBV7-9	-	TGTGCCAGCAGCTTAGGAACGAACACTGAAGCTTTCTTT	CASSLGTNTEAFF
once	TRBJ1-2	TRBV2	TRBD1	TGTGCCAGCAGCTTGACAGGGCCAAACTATGGCTACACCTTC	CASSLTGPNYGYTF
-	TRBJ2-1	TRBV7-9	-	TGTGCCAGCTGCCGAGCCCAGTACAATGAGCAGTTCTTC	CASCRAQYNEQFF
once	TRBJ2-1	TRBV6-1	-	TGTGCCAGCAGTGAGCGGGGAGGTGAGCAGTTCTTC	CASSERGGEQFF
-	TRBJ2-6	TRBV7-2	TRBD2	TGTGCCAGCCGGACTAGCGGGGGCTCTGGGGCCAACGTCCTGACTTTC	CASRTSGGSGANVLTF
-	TRBJ1-4	TRBV28	TRBD1	TGTGCCAGCAGGGCAGGGGGGAATGAAAAACTGTTTTTT	CASRAGGNEKLFF
-	TRBJ2-2	TRBV5-8	-	TGTGCCAGCACCAGACAGGGAGGAGACACCGGGGAGCTGTTTTTT	CASTRQGGDTGELFF
-	TRBJ2-2	TRBV27	-	TGTGCCAGCAGACCGAAGACTAGTCAGGGCACCGGGGAGCTGTTTTTT	CASRPKTSQGTGELFF
-	TRBJ2-2	TRBV28	-	TGTGCCAGCAGTTTACGGGGGCCTATGACCGGGGAGCTGTTTTTT	CASSLRGPMTGELFF
-	TRBJ1-2	TRBV6-5	-	TGTGCCAGCAGTTACTCGATCAGGGCCTATGGCTACACCTTC	CASSYSIRAYGYTF
-	TRBJ1-1	TRBV19	-	TGTGCCAGTAGTTCATCTTTGTGGAACACTGAAGCTTTCTTT	CASSSSLWNTEAFF